This T cell receptor (beta chain) was recorded in a study of blood T cell repertoires in COVID-19. The CDR3 is 15 amino acids. V lost 6 bases, J lost 2 bases, and 17 bases lay in between. CDR1 MNHEY and CDR2 SMNVEV come from the germline V gene (reference sequence). Clones were sequenced by immunoSEQ multiplex PCR, and TCRdb holds only the in-frame ones, with some missing. The data show 350,000 to 450,000 clones, with around 89% seen just once and less than 2% held by the top ten. V is TRBV27 and J is TRBJ2-7, with D perhaps TRBD2 (5 bases). The sequenced sample was peripheral blood. This clonotype was obtained from a woman aged 40-49 years with COVID-19, enrolled during active disease. CDR3 sequence reads: CASRLFPAGTYEQYF. In DNA, the CDR3 is TGTGCCAGCAGACTTTTCCCGGCGGGTACCTACGAGCAGTACTTC.